The clone carrying this TCR beta chain was seen a handful of times. Its target is unknown. The data were taken from a study of T cells in Graves' hyperthyroidism and ophthalmopathy. What was amplified from RNA transcripts were TCR beta CDR3 regions. With the HTBI primer set, the TCR CDR3 went through a first round of RT-PCR. TCRdb processed the multiplex PCR reads anew with MiXCR; each CDR3 protein has one entry. The sample lists 92,000 or so distinct CDR3 sequences; around 50% were seen once. Study-level results: Peripheral blood also featured most of the thyroid clonotypes expanded above 0.001. Ophthalmopathy prediction by the model preceded onset by a median roughly 6 months.

This clonotype was sampled from a woman in her thirties or forties with Graves' hyperthyroidism. Sequenced sample: blood.

The CDR3 nucleotides are TGTGCCACCGGGACTAGGGTACGGTACGAGCAGTACTTC. Its protein product is CATGTRVRYEQYF. This chain uses TRBV15 with TRBJ2-7, with TRBD2 matching over 8 bases. The germline V gene has CDR1 LNHNV and CDR2 YYDKDF (reference sequence). The CDR3 is 13 amino acids. The ends lost 8 bases at V and 4 bases at J; junction bases unmatched: 7. The variable domain in full, completed from reference TRBV15 and TRBJ2-7, reads DAMVIQNPRYQVTQFGKPVTLSCSQTLNHNVMYWYQQKSSQAPKLLFHYYDKDFNNEADTPDNFQSRRPNTSFCFLDIRSPGLGDTAMYLCATGTRVRYEQYFGPGTRLTVT.